This T cell receptor (beta chain) was recorded in a study of blood T cell repertoires in COVID-19. Repertoires were generated with immunoSEQ multiplex PCR, while TCRdb's copy carries only in-frame clones and drops some. The sample contains about 260,000 clones, around 83% of which appear only once. Trimming stripped 7 bases from V and 4 bases from J, with 16 bases between. From germline, CDR1 is MDHEN and CDR2 SYDVKM. This CDR3 is 14 amino acids long. This TCR was sampled from a woman aged 40-49 years who had recovered from COVID-19. V is TRBV28 and J is TRBJ2-5; perhaps TRBD2 as D (6 bases). Specimen: peripheral blood. Here the CDR3 reads CASTGDLGRETQYF. CDR3 nucleotides: TGTGCCAGCACGGGGGATCTTGGAAGAGAGACCCAGTACTTC.